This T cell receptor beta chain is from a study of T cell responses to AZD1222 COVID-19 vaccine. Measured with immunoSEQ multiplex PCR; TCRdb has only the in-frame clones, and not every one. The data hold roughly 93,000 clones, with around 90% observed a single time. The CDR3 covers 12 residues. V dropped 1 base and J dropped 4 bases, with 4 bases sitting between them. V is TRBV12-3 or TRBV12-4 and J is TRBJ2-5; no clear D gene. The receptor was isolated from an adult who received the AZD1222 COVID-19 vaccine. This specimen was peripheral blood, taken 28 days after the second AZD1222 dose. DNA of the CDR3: TGTGCCAGCAGTTTAGTTGGAGAGACCCAGTACTTC. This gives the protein CASSLVGETQYF.